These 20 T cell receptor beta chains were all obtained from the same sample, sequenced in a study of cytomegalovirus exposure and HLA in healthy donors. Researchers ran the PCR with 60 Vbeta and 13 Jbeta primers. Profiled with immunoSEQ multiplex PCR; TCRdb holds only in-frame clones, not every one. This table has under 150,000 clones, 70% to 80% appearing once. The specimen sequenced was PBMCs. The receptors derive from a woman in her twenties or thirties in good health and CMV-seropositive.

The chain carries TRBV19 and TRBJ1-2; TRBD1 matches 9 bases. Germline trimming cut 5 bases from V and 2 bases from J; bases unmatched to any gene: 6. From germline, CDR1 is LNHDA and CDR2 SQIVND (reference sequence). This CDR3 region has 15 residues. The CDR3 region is CASSATGQGNYGYTF. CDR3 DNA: TGTGCCAGTAGTGCTACGGGACAGGGAAACTATGGCTACACCTTC.

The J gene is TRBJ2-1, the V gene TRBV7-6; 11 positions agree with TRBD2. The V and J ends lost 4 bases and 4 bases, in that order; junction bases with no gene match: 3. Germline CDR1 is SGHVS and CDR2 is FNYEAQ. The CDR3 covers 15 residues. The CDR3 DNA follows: TGTGCCAGCAGCTCGCTAGCGGGGGGATACAATGAGCAGTTCTTC. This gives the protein CASSSLAGGYNEQFF.

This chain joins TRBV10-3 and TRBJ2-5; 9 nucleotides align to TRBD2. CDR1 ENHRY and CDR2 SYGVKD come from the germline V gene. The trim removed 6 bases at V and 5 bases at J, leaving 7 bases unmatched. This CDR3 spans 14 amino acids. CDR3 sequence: CAISVAGESETQYF. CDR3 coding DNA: TGTGCCATCAGCGTAGCGGGAGAGAGTGAGACCCAGTACTTC.

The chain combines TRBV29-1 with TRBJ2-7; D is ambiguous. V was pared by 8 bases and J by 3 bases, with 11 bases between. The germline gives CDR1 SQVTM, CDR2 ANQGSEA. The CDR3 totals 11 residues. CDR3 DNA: TGCAGCCCCCAGGTTAGCTACGAGCAGTACTTC. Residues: CSPQVSYEQYF.

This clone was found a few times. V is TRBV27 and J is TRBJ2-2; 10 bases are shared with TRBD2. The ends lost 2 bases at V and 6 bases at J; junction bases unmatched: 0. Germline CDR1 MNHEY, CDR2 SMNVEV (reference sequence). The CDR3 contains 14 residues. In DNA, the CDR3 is TGTGCCAGCAGTTTAAGCGGGGGGGCCGGGGAGCTGTTTTTT. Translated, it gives CASSLSGGAGELFF.

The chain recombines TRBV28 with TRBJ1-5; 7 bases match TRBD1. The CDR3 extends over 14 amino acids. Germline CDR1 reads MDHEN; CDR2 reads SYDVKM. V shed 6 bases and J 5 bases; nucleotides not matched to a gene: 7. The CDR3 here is CASRLGQFDQPQHF. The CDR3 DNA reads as TGTGCCAGCAGGCTGGGACAGTTTGATCAGCCCCAGCATTTT.

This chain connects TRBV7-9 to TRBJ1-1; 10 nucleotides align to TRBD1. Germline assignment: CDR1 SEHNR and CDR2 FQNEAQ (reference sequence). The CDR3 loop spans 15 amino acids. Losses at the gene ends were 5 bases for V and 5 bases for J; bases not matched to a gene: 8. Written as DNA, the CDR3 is TGTGCCAGCAGCCTAAGGACAGGGGGGGGAACTGAAGCTTTCTTT. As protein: CASSLRTGGGTEAFF.

CDR3 in DNA: TGTGCCAGCAGCCTGACGGACAGGGCACACTCTGGAAACACCATATATTTT. Translation: CASSLTDRAHSGNTIYF. The genes are TRBV4-2 and TRBJ1-3; 8 bases fit TRBD1. This CDR3 is 17 amino acids long. With 4 bases clipped from V and 0 bases from J, the junction kept 8 bases outside the gene matches. Looked up from germline, CDR1 is LGHNA and CDR2 is YNFKEQ.

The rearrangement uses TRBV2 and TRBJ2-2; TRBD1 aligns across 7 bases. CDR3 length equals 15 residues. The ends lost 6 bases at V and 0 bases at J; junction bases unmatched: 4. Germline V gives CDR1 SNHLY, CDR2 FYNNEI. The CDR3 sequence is CASSEDRSNTGELFF. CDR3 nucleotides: TGTGCCAGCAGCGAGGACAGGTCGAACACCGGGGAGCTGTTTTTT.

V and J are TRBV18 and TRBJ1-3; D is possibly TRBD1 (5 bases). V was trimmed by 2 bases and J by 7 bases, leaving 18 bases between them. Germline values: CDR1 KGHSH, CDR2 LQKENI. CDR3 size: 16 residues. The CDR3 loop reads CASSPAGTNVGNTIYF. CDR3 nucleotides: TGTGCCAGCTCACCAGCGGGGACTAACGTGGGGAACACCATATATTTT.

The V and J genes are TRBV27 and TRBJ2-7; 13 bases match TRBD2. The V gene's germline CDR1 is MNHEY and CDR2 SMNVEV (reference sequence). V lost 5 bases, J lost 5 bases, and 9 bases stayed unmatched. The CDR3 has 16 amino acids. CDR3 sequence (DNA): TGTGCCAGCAGTCTGGGACTAGCGGGAACTAGGAACGAGCAGTACTTC. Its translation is CASSLGLAGTRNEQYF.

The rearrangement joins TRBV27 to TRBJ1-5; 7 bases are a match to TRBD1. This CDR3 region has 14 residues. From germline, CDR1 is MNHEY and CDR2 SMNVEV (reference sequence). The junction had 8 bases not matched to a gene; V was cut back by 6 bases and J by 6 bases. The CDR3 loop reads CASRGGVIGQPQHF. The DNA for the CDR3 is TGTGCCAGCAGAGGGGGCGTTATAGGTCAGCCCCAGCATTTT.

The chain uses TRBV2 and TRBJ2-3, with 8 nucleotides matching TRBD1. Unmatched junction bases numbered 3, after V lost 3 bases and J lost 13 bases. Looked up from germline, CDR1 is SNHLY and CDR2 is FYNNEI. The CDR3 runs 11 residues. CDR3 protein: CASSDDRGEYF. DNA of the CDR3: TGTGCCAGCAGTGACGACAGGGGAGAGTATTTT. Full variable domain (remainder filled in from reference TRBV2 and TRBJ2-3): EPEVTQTPSHQVTQMGQEVILRCVPISNHLYFYWYRQILGQKVEFLVSFYNNEISEKSEIFDDQFSVERPDGSNFTLKIRSTKLEDSAMYFCASSDDRGEYFGPGTRLTVL.

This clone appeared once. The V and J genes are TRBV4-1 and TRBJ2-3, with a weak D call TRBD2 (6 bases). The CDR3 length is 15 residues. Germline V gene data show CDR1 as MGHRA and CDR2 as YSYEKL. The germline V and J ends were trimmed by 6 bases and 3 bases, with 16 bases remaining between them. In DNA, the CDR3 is TGCGCCAGCAGGGGGGGTAGGGGAGAGACAGATACGCAGTATTTT. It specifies CASRGGRGETDTQYF.

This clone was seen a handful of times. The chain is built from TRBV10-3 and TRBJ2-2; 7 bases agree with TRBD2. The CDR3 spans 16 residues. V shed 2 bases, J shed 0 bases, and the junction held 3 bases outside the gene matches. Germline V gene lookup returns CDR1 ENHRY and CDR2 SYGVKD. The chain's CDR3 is CAISEGAGPNTGELFF. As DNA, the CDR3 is TGTGCCATCAGTGAGGGAGCGGGGCCGAACACCGGGGAGCTGTTTTTT.

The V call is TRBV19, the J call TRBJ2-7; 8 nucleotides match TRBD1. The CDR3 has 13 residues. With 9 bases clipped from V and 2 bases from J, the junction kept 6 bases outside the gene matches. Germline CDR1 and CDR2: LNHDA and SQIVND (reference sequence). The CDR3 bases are TGTGCCAGCTTGGACAGGGTGGCCTACGAGCAGTACTTC. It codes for CASLDRVAYEQYF.

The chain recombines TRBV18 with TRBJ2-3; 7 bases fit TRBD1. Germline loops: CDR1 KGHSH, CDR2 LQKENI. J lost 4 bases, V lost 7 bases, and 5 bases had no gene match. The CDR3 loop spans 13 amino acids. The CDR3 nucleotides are TGTGCCAGCTTCACAGGGGCCCCAGATACGCAGTATTTT. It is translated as CASFTGAPDTQYF.

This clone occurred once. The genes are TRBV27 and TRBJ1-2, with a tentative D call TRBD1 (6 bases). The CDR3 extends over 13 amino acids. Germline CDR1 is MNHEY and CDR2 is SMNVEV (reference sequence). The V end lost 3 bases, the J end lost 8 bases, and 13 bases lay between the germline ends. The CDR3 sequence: CASSFDRPGGYTF. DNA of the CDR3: TGTGCCAGCAGTTTTGACAGGCCCGGCGGCTACACCTTC.

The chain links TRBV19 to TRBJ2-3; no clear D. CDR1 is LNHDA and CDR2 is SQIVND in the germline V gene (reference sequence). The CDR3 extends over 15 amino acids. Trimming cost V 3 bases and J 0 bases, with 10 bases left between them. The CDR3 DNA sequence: TGTGCCAGTAGTATTCAGGTACCTAGCACAGATACGCAGTATTTT. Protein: CASSIQVPSTDTQYF.

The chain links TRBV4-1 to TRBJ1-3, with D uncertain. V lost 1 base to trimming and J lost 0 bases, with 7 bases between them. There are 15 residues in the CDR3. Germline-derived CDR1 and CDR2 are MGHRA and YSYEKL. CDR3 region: CASSQGSHSGNTIYF. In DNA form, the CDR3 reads TGCGCCAGCAGCCAAGGTAGTCACTCTGGAAACACCATATATTTT.